This passage covers 3 T cell receptor beta chains from one sample sequenced in a study of OX40 agonist ivuxolimab in advanced cancers. Here immunoSEQ multiplex PCR was the method, and the copy in TCRdb shows in-frame clones only, minus some. Among fewer than 200,000 clones listed, roughly 92% were seen once. The sample consisted of CD4+ or CD8+ T cells sorted from blood, taken in a trial of the OX40 agonist ivuxolimab. The receptors stem from an adult with an advanced solid tumor such as melanoma, head and neck, liver or kidney cancer.

The V gene is TRBV27, the J gene TRBJ1-5, with 8 bases matching TRBD1. The CDR3 runs to 15 residues. With V trimmed by 5 bases and J by 5 bases, 8 bases remained unmatched. From germline, CDR1 is MNHEY and CDR2 SMNVEV (reference sequence). CDR3 loop: CASSPLQGADQPQHF. In DNA, the CDR3 is TGTGCCAGCAGTCCCCTGCAGGGGGCCGATCAGCCCCAGCATTTT.

This chain uses TRBV5-1 with TRBJ1-1; 10 positions agree with TRBD1. Trimming took 7 bases from V and 0 from J; bases not matched to a gene: 3. Germline lookup yields CDR1 SGHRS and CDR2 YFSETQ. This CDR3 has 14 residues. The CDR3 nucleotides are TGCGCCAGCGGGACAGGGGTTGTGAACACTGAAGCTTTCTTT. It is translated as CASGTGVVNTEAFF.

A remark on this clone: The sample holds other DNA sequences that translate to the same CDR3. The rearrangement uses TRBV18 and TRBJ1-5, with no clear D. This CDR3 has 12 residues. Germline CDR1 reads KGHSH; CDR2 reads LQKENI. Trimming stripped 3 bases from V and 1 base from J, with 1 base between. CDR3 nucleotide sequence: TGTGCCAGCTCACCCAGCAATCAGCCCCAGCATTTT. Translating it yields CASSPSNQPQHF.